A selection of T cell receptor beta chains follows, all from one sample in a study of blood T cell repertoires in COVID-19. Assay used: immunoSEQ multiplex PCR; TCRdb lists only in-frame clones, some missing. Of fewer than 200,000 clones in the sample, about 80% were seen once. Sequencing was done on a sample of peripheral blood. The origin of the receptors is a woman in her seventies with acute or convalescent COVID-19. CDR3s include the opening cysteine and the closing phenylalanine or tryptophan. A D gene is named only where the DNA matches it firmly. The size field is filled for only some rows; it gives once, few, many or a size class.

V: TRBV19; size: -; D: -; J: TRBJ1-3; CDR3: CASSPGTSRGNTIYF; DNA: TGTGCCAGTAGCCCGGGAACCTCTCGAGGAAACACCATATATTTT
V: TRBV5-6; size: -; D: -; J: TRBJ1-4; CDR3: CASSDEMSWEKLFF; DNA: TGTGCCAGCAGCGATGAGATGTCATGGGAAAAACTGTTTTTT
V: TRBV7-9; size: -; D: TRBD2; J: TRBJ2-7; CDR3: CASSLNSGGAYEQYF; DNA: TGTGCCAGCAGCTTAAATAGCGGGGGGGCCTACGAGCAGTACTTC
V: TRBV9; size: -; D: -; J: TRBJ2-5; CDR3: CASSASGLGQETQYF; DNA: TGTGCCAGCAGCGCTTCCGGACTTGGTCAAGAGACCCAGTACTTC
V: TRBV20-1; size: -; D: -; J: TRBJ1-2; CDR3: CSASIAPDYGYTF; DNA: TGCAGTGCTAGTATAGCCCCAGACTATGGCTACACCTTC
V: TRBV27; size: few; D: -; J: TRBJ2-2; CDR3: CASSLQGPPNTGELFF; DNA: TGTGCCAGCAGTTTACAGGGGCCTCCGAACACCGGGGAGCTGTTTTTT
V: TRBV6-5; size: -; D: -; J: TRBJ2-1; CDR3: CASSLGGGGIDEQFF; DNA: TGTGCCAGCAGTCTCGGCGGAGGGGGCATCGATGAGCAGTTCTTC
V: TRBV5-1; size: -; D: TRBD2; J: TRBJ2-5; CDR3: CASSLAGVEETQYF; DNA: TGCGCCAGCAGCTTAGCGGGAGTGGAGGAGACCCAGTACTTC
V: TRBV10-3; size: few; D: -; J: TRBJ2-7; CDR3: CAISGSGYPSGEQYF; DNA: TGTGCCATCAGTGGAAGCGGATACCCCTCCGGCGAGCAGTACTTC
V: TRBV4-1; size: -; D: -; J: TRBJ1-1; CDR3: CASSTPRVPPMNTEAFF; DNA: TGCGCCAGCAGCACCCCCAGGGTCCCCCCTATGAACACTGAAGCTTTCTTT
V: TRBV29-1; size: -; D: TRBD2; J: TRBJ2-1; CDR3: CSVENSGSNEQFF; DNA: TGCAGCGTGGAAAATAGCGGGAGCAATGAGCAGTTCTTC
V: TRBV12-3/TRBV12-4; size: few; D: -; J: TRBJ2-5; CDR3: CASSSRETQYF; DNA: TGTGCCAGCAGTTCGCGAGAGACCCAGTACTTC
V: TRBV27; size: -; D: TRBD1; J: TRBJ2-1; CDR3: CASSRTGTYNEQFF; DNA: TGTGCCAGCAGTCGGACAGGGACCTACAATGAGCAGTTCTTC
V: TRBV5-1; size: -; D: TRBD2; J: TRBJ2-5; CDR3: CASSLVASGFQETQYF; DNA: TGCGCCAGCAGCTTGGTTGCTAGCGGCTTCCAAGAGACCCAGTACTTC
V: TRBV29-1; size: -; D: TRBD2; J: TRBJ2-1; CDR3: CSVVPLAGGRNEQFF; DNA: TGCAGCGTTGTCCCGCTAGCGGGAGGGCGAAATGAGCAGTTCTTC
V: TRBV3-1/TRBV3-2; size: -; D: -; J: TRBJ1-3; CDR3: CASSQQDPGNTIYF; DNA: TGTGCCAGCAGCCAACAGGATCCTGGAAACACCATATATTTT
V: TRBV18; size: -; D: -; J: TRBJ2-2; CDR3: CASSPQQGNTGELFF; DNA: TGTGCCAGCTCACCTCAGCAGGGGAACACCGGGGAGCTGTTTTTT
V: TRBV24-1; size: -; D: -; J: TRBJ2-2; CDR3: CATSDTGGNTGELFF; DNA: TGTGCCACCAGTGATACGGGGGGCAACACCGGGGAGCTGTTTTTT
V: TRBV6-1; size: -; D: -; J: TRBJ2-5; CDR3: CASSEGPQETQYF; DNA: TGTGCCAGCAGTGAGGGCCCTCAAGAGACCCAGTACTTC
V: TRBV2; size: -; D: TRBD1; J: TRBJ1-1; CDR3: CAAKAGTGRNTEAFF; DNA: TGTGCCGCAAAGGCCGGGACAGGCAGGAACACTGAAGCTTTCTTT
V: TRBV7-7; size: once; D: -; J: TRBJ2-5; CDR3: CASSLVGMNQETQYF; DNA: TGTGCCAGCAGCTTAGTCGGGATGAACCAAGAGACCCAGTACTTC
V: TRBV10-3; size: -; D: TRBD2; J: TRBJ2-7; CDR3: CATFDRTKTSVSSYEQYF; DNA: TGTGCCACCTTCGACCGTACTAAGACTAGCGTATCGTCCTACGAGCAGTACTTC
V: TRBV3-1/TRBV3-2; size: -; D: TRBD1; J: TRBJ1-2; CDR3: CASSQATAGGGYGYTF; DNA: TGTGCCAGCAGCCAAGCTACGGCAGGGGGCGGATATGGCTACACCTTC
V: TRBV25-1; size: -; D: -; J: TRBJ2-7; CDR3: CASSDQGTYEQYF; DNA: TGTGCCAGCAGTGATCAGGGAACCTACGAGCAGTACTTC
V: TRBV7-3; size: -; D: TRBD1; J: TRBJ1-1; CDR3: CASSYRGPGTEAFF; DNA: TGTGCCAGCAGCTACAGGGGGCCGGGAACTGAAGCTTTCTTT
V: TRBV4-1; size: few; D: -; J: TRBJ2-3; CDR3: CASSQERSGFTDTQYF; DNA: TGCGCCAGCAGCCAAGAGCGTAGCGGATTCACAGATACGCAGTATTTT
V: TRBV21-1; size: -; D: -; J: TRBJ2-7; CDR3: CASGPPETGTYEQYF; DNA: TGTGCCAGCGGACCCCCCGAGACAGGGACATACGAGCAGTACTTC
V: TRBV19; size: once; D: -; J: TRBJ2-1; CDR3: CASSIDINDRDNEQFF; DNA: TGTGCCAGTAGTATAGATATAAATGACAGAGACAATGAGCAGTTCTTC
V: TRBV4-1; size: -; D: -; J: TRBJ2-7; CDR3: CASSQVTGEVYEQYF; DNA: TGCGCCAGCAGCCAAGTTACAGGGGAGGTCTACGAGCAGTACTTC
V: TRBV12-5; size: -; D: -; J: TRBJ2-7; CDR3: CASGFEPRARPYF; DNA: TGTGCTAGTGGTTTCGAACCCAGGGCTCGCCCTTACTTC
V: TRBV5-6; size: few; D: -; J: TRBJ2-5; CDR3: CASSTAAGSETQYF; DNA: TGTGCCAGCAGCACCGCAGCAGGGTCGGAGACCCAGTACTTC
V: TRBV18; size: -; D: TRBD2; J: TRBJ2-1; CDR3: CASSRTGTSGYNEQFF; DNA: TGTGCCAGCTCACGTACCGGGACTAGCGGATACAATGAGCAGTTCTTC
V: TRBV27; size: -; D: TRBD1; J: TRBJ2-7; CDR3: CASSHPGTGSYEQYF; DNA: TGTGCCAGCAGTCACCCCGGGACAGGGTCCTACGAGCAGTACTTC
V: TRBV14; size: -; D: TRBD1; J: TRBJ2-1; CDR3: CASSRRQGATSYNEQFF; DNA: TGTGCCAGCAGCCGCAGACAGGGGGCGACCTCCTACAATGAGCAGTTCTTC
V: TRBV6-2/TRBV6-3; size: -; D: -; J: TRBJ2-7; CDR3: CASSYNGGFRHF; DNA: TGTGCCAGCAGTTACAACGGCGGGTTTAGGCACTTC
V: TRBV24-1; size: -; D: -; J: TRBJ1-2; CDR3: CATSERNYGYTF; DNA: TGTGCCACCAGTGAGAGGAACTATGGCTACACCTTC
V: TRBV18; size: -; D: TRBD2; J: TRBJ2-3; CDR3: CASSSTSGRADTQYF; DNA: TGTGCCAGCTCATCGACTAGCGGGAGAGCAGATACGCAGTATTTT
V: TRBV18; size: few; D: -; J: TRBJ1-6; CDR3: CASSQTSGHRNSPLHF; DNA: TGTGCCAGCTCACAAACGTCGGGACACAGAAATTCACCCCTCCACTTT
V: TRBV5-1; size: -; D: -; J: TRBJ1-1; CDR3: CASSLAGVANTEAFF; DNA: TGCGCCAGCAGCTTGGCCGGGGTGGCGAACACTGAAGCTTTCTTT
V: TRBV11-3; size: -; D: TRBD1; J: TRBJ2-7; CDR3: CASSLGIRDRDDEQYF; DNA: TGTGCCAGCAGCTTAGGGATCCGGGACAGGGACGACGAGCAGTACTTC
V: TRBV6-5; size: -; D: TRBD2; J: TRBJ2-1; CDR3: CASTSGWAVNEQFF; DNA: TGTGCCAGTACTAGCGGGTGGGCGGTAAATGAGCAGTTCTTC
V: TRBV6-1; size: -; D: -; J: TRBJ1-4; CDR3: CASSLGEATNEKLFF; DNA: TGTGCCAGCAGTCTAGGGGAAGCAACTAATGAAAAACTGTTTTTT
V: TRBV19; size: -; D: TRBD1; J: TRBJ1-2; CDR3: CASSGQGYGYTF; DNA: TGTGCCAGTAGTGGACAGGGGTATGGCTACACCTTC
V: TRBV19; size: -; D: -; J: TRBJ2-1; CDR3: CASSIGNGEEQFF; DNA: TGTGCCAGTAGTATAGGAAACGGGGAAGAGCAGTTCTTC
V: TRBV24-1; size: -; D: TRBD2; J: TRBJ2-7; CDR3: CATSDLQAGEYEQYF; DNA: TGTGCCACCAGTGATTTGCAGGCGGGGGAGTACGAGCAGTACTTC
V: TRBV5-1; size: -; D: TRBD1; J: TRBJ1-1; CDR3: CASSPMLDRGTEAFF; DNA: TGCGCCAGCAGCCCAATGCTGGACAGGGGCACTGAAGCTTTCTTT
V: TRBV7-9; size: -; D: TRBD1; J: TRBJ2-7; CDR3: CASSKTGVGSYEQYF; DNA: TGTGCCAGCAGCAAGACAGGGGTTGGCTCCTACGAGCAGTACTTC
V: TRBV25-1; size: -; D: TRBD1; J: TRBJ1-2; CDR3: CASSEPGQVSGYTF; DNA: TGTGCCAGCAGTGAACCGGGACAGGTCTCTGGCTACACCTTC
V: TRBV7-9; size: -; D: -; J: TRBJ2-7; CDR3: CASSLDLTGGDEQYF; DNA: TGTGCCAGCAGCTTAGACCTAACCGGAGGGGATGAGCAGTACTTC
V: TRBV5-1; size: -; D: -; J: TRBJ2-2; CDR3: CASSLGLDTGELFF; DNA: TGCGCCAGCAGCTTGGGACTAGACACCGGGGAGCTGTTTTTT
V: TRBV7-6; size: -; D: TRBD2; J: TRBJ2-7; CDR3: CASSILAGKLLDNYEQYF; DNA: TGTGCCAGCAGTATACTAGCGGGAAAACTACTCGACAACTACGAGCAGTACTTC